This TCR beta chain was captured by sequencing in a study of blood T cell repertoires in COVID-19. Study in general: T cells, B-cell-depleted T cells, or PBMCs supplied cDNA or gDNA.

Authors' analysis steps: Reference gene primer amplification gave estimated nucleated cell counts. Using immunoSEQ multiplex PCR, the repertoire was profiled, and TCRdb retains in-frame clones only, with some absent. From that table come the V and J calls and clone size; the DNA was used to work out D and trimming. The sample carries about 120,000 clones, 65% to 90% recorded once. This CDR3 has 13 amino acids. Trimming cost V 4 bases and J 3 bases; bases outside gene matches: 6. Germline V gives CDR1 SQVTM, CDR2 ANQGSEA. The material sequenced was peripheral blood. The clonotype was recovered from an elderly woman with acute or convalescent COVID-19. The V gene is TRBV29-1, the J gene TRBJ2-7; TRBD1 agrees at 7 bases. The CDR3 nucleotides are TGCAGCGTTGGCAGGACAGGAAACTACGAGCAGTACTTC. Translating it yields CSVGRTGNYEQYF.